These T cell receptor beta chains were read from a single sample in a study of read filtering for tumor transcriptome and immune sequencing. TCRdb itself ran the reads through MiXCR, one entry per CDR3 protein. The sample contains 100,000 to 150,000 distinct CDR3 sequences, 13% of which appear only once. The source material was a population of CD138-negative cells sorted from bone marrow. The receptors were sampled from a donor aged 40 or older with multiple myeloma. Both conserved end residues are part of each CDR3. Each record gives: CDR3 protein, CDR3 DNA, D gene, clone size, V gene, J gene. A D gene is named only where the DNA matches it firmly. Clone size, where shown, is once, few, many, or a class for clones that have expanded.

CATPRAGVYTEAFF	TGTGCCACCCCACGGGCGGGGGTCTACACTGAAGCTTTCTTT	NA	many	TRBV5-6	TRBJ1-1
CATSEFPGTGGNTGELFF	TGTGCCACCAGTGAATTTCCCGGGACAGGGGGGAACACCGGGGAGCTGTTTTTT	TRBD1	few	TRBV24-1	TRBJ2-2
CASSLAGTVEAFF	TGTGCCAGCAGCTTGGCCGGGACAGTTGAAGCTTTCTTT	TRBD1	many	TRBV5-4	TRBJ1-1
CASSPLQGSSETQYF	TGTGCCAGCTCACCACTCCAGGGTTCCTCAGAGACCCAGTACTTC	NA	many	TRBV18	TRBJ2-5
CATRQSGANTGELFF	TGTGCCACCAGACAAAGCGGGGCGAACACCGGGGAGCTGTTTTTT	TRBD2	many	TRBV7-9	TRBJ2-2
CASSNTDTQYF	TGTGCCAGCAGTAACACAGATACGCAGTATTTT	NA	many	TRBV18	TRBJ2-3
CASSAGTALSSYEQYF	TGTGCCAGCAGCGCCGGGACGGCGTTAAGCTCCTACGAGCAGTACTTC	NA	few	TRBV7-8	TRBJ2-7
CASSLIGMNTGELFF	TGTGCCAGCAGCTTAATCGGGATGAACACCGGGGAGCTGTTTTTT	NA	NA	TRBV7-9	TRBJ2-2
CSASQAGVIVQGGYGYTF	TGCAGTGCTAGTCAGGCTGGGGTCATTGTACAGGGTGGCTATGGCTACACCTTC	NA	many	TRBV20-1	TRBJ1-2
CAISESRTSYGELFF	TGTGCCATCAGTGAGTCACGGACTAGCTACGGGGAGCTGTTTTTT	TRBD2	NA	TRBV10-3	TRBJ2-2
CASSASGGIQETQYF	TGTGCCAGCAGCGCTAGCGGGGGAATCCAAGAGACCCAGTACTTC	TRBD2	many	TRBV7-2	TRBJ2-5
CSARDPRGGSDQPQHF	TGCAGTGCTAGAGACCCCAGGGGGGGCAGCGATCAGCCCCAGCATTTT	TRBD1	many	TRBV20-1	TRBJ1-5
CASSQEDRTGELFF	TGTGCCAGCAGCCAAGAGGACCGGACCGGGGAGCTGTTTTTT	NA	many	TRBV3-2	TRBJ2-2
CATSDFFGELFF	TGTGCCACCAGTGATTTTTTTGGGGAGCTGTTTTTT	NA	many	TRBV24-1	TRBJ2-2
CASSEHRGFEAFF	TGTGCCAGCAGTGAACACAGGGGCTTTGAAGCTTTCTTT	TRBD1	many	TRBV6-1	TRBJ1-1
CSGGDRQNTEAFF	TGCAGCGGGGGGGACAGGCAGAACACTGAAGCTTTCTTT	TRBD1	many	TRBV29-1	TRBJ1-1
CASSLEPGLYGYTF	TGTGCCAGCAGTTTAGAGCCAGGGCTCTATGGCTACACCTTC	NA	many	TRBV27	TRBJ1-2
CASSLRVFDEQYF	TGTGCCAGCAGTTTGAGAGTTTTTGACGAGCAGTACTTC	NA	many	TRBV28	TRBJ2-7
CSVGGQHNQPQHF	TGCAGCGTTGGGGGACAGCACAATCAGCCCCAGCATTTT	TRBD1	NA	TRBV29-1	TRBJ1-5
CASSLDSRLAKNIQYF	TGTGCCAGTAGTTTGGACAGTAGATTAGCCAAAAACATTCAGTACTTC	NA	NA	TRBV19	TRBJ2-4
CAGGTSEKLFF	TGTGCCGGCGGGACAAGCGAAAAACTGTTTTTT	NA	many	TRBV30	TRBJ1-4
CASSSQGRGELFF	TGTGCCAGCAGTTCCCAGGGCCGAGGGGAGCTGTTTTTT	NA	many	TRBV12-3/TRBV12-4	TRBJ2-2
CASSLGDSQETQYF	TGCGCCAGCAGCCTCGGGGACAGCCAAGAGACCCAGTACTTC	TRBD1	few	TRBV5-1	TRBJ2-5
CASSPGGNTGELFF	TGTGCCAGCAGCCCAGGGGGAAACACCGGGGAGCTGTTTTTT	TRBD1	many	TRBV7-9	TRBJ2-2
CASRGSPGTSGESYYEQYF	TGTGCCAGCAGGGGTTCCCCCGGGACTAGCGGGGAAAGTTATTACGAGCAGTACTTC	TRBD2	few	TRBV28	TRBJ2-7
CAISRQGGSTDTQYF	TGTGCCATCAGCCGACAGGGTGGGAGCACAGATACGCAGTATTTT	TRBD1	few	TRBV10-3	TRBJ2-3
CAWKDTRDRGIQYF	TGTGCCTGGAAAGATACTAGGGACAGGGGCATTCAGTACTTC	TRBD1	many	TRBV30	TRBJ2-4
CASSRSGTEAFF	TGTGCCAGCAGTAGGTCAGGGACTGAAGCTTTCTTT	NA	many	TRBV28	TRBJ1-1
CSVTGTDNQPQHF	TGCAGCGTGACCGGGACAGACAATCAGCCCCAGCATTTT	TRBD1	many	TRBV29-1	TRBJ1-5
CASGSPETQYF	TGTGCTAGTGGTTCCCCCGAGACCCAGTACTTC	NA	many	TRBV12-5	TRBJ2-5
CASSLGTGGEKLFF	TGTGCCAGCAGCTTGGGGACAGGGGGCGAAAAACTGTTTTTT	TRBD1	many	TRBV5-5	TRBJ1-4
CSARQPGIAEAFF	TGCAGTGCTAGGCAGCCGGGTATCGCTGAAGCTTTCTTT	NA	NA	TRBV20-1	TRBJ1-1
CSAPRATEGTEAFF	TGCAGTGCTCCCAGGGCCACCGAGGGCACTGAAGCTTTCTTT	NA	many	TRBV20-1	TRBJ1-1
CASSEGQGAGAETQCF	TGCGCCAGCAGTGAAGGCCAGGGGGCAGGGGCGGAGACCCAGTGCTTC	TRBD1	few	TRBV10-1	TRBJ2-5
CASSLAGQGGRDEQYF	TGTGCCAGCAGCTTGGCAGGCCAGGGGGGGAGAGACGAGCAGTACTTC	NA	NA	TRBV5-5	TRBJ2-7
CASSPLGGATEAFF	TGTGCCAGCAGCCCATTGGGGGGGGCCACTGAAGCTTTCTTT	NA	many	TRBV11-2	TRBJ1-1
CASSVGTGYTGELFF	TGCGCCAGCAGCGTCGGGACAGGGTACACCGGGGAGCTGTTTTTT	TRBD1	many	TRBV5-4	TRBJ2-2
CASSQGTSANTGELFF	TGTGCCAGCAGCCAAGGGACTAGCGCGAACACCGGGGAGCTGTTTTTT	TRBD2	many	TRBV3-1	TRBJ2-2
CASSEEVGWLWHF	TGTGCCAGCAGTGAAGAAGTAGGGTGGTTGTGGCATTTT	NA	many	TRBV2	TRBJ1-5
CASSQRTAGETQYF	TGTGCCAGTAGTCAGAGGACAGCAGGAGAGACCCAGTACTTC	NA	many	TRBV19	TRBJ2-5
CASSPRQGSTDTQYF	TGTGCCAGCAGCCCCCGACAGGGGTCGACGGATACGCAGTATTTT	TRBD1	many	TRBV9	TRBJ2-3
CASRTAGGPRPQYF	TGTGCCAGCAGGACGGCGGGGGGGCCGAGACCGCAGTATTTT	TRBD2	many	TRBV7-2	TRBJ2-3
CASSLSPGLLQFF	TGTGCCAGCAGTTTGTCCCCGGGACTCCTACAGTTCTTC	NA	many	TRBV28	TRBJ2-1
CASSWSPSGAKRGTQYF	TGCGCCAGCAGCTGGAGCCCTAGCGGGGCCAAAAGGGGGACCCAGTACTTC	TRBD2	NA	TRBV5-1	TRBJ2-5